This section outlines one T cell receptor beta chain sequence together with its context. No antigen is known for it. On cycle 4 day 1 and cycle 7 day 1, as well as at baseline, blood was sampled. The source of the sample is a study of OX40 agonist ivuxolimab in advanced cancers. Study-level results: Antigen specificity remained undetermined for the expanded peripheral T cells. Nonresponders, in some cases, also had low normalized T-cell clonal expansion.

V lost 1 base, J lost 6 bases, and 8 bases lay in between. The V gene's germline CDR1 is SGHVS and CDR2 FQNEAQ. CDR3 size: 13 residues. Libraries were prepared by immunoSEQ multiplex PCR; TCRdb keeps only in-frame clonotypes and omits some of them. This sample has over 20,000 clones, with around 85% found just once. The clonotype was recovered from an adult with an advanced solid tumor such as melanoma, head and neck, liver or kidney cancer. The sequenced sample was CD4+ or CD8+ T cells sorted from blood, obtained in a trial of the OX40 agonist ivuxolimab. The chain joins TRBV7-8 to TRBJ2-3; TRBD2 is a possible D gene (6 bases). The CDR3 region has the DNA TGTGCCAGCAGCTTAGGACTAGAGGATACGCAGTATTTT. Encoded protein: CASSLGLEDTQYF.